Below, 11 T cell receptor beta chains from the same sample are listed, as sequenced in a study of CD8 T cells in Susac syndrome. A quantity of about 0.5 to 1 ug RNA underwent reverse transcription using random hexamers. TCRdb re-called the immunoSEQ multiplex PCR reads through MiXCR, storing one row per CDR3 protein. The sample lists about 49,000 distinct CDR3 sequences, 80% to 95% occurring once. Sequenced: CD8+ T cells from PBMCs. These receptors were taken from a human donor in good health.

Here the CDR3 DNA reads TGCGCCAGCAGTCTCCCCGTGAGGTACCGAGACCATGAGCAGTTCTTC. Translated, it gives CASSLPVRYRDHEQFF. V usage is TRBV23-1 and J usage is TRBJ2-1; D uncertain. TRBV23-1 is known as an ORF, though its function is uncertain. V was cut by 4 bases and J by 8 bases, with 21 bases left in between. The CDR3 runs 16 residues.

This clonotype was recorded only once. V usage is TRBV28 and J usage is TRBJ2-5; TRBD2 aligns across 10 bases. Germline V gene lookup returns CDR1 MDHEN and CDR2 SYDVKM. The CDR3 sequence is 17 residues long. J was trimmed by 1 base and V by 4 bases; bases with no gene match: 9. The CDR3 DNA is TGTGCCAGCAGTTCTGAATCCGGGACTAGCGTCCAAGAGACCCAGTACTTC. As protein: CASSSESGTSVQETQYF.

The chain couples TRBV15 to TRBJ1-2; 8 nucleotides agree with TRBD1. The germline gives CDR1 LNHNV, CDR2 YYDKDF (reference sequence). With V trimmed by 3 bases and J by 5 bases, 8 bases remained unmatched. This CDR3 is built from 15 residues. The CDR3 loop reads CATSRVGQGEYGYTF. The CDR3 nucleotides are TGTGCCACCAGCAGGGTCGGACAGGGAGAGTATGGCTACACCTTC.

The chain joins TRBV6-1 to TRBJ2-7; TRBD2 agrees at 11 bases. This CDR3 has 14 amino acids. Germline V gene data show CDR1 as MNHNS and CDR2 as SASEGT. After removal of 4 bases from V and 2 bases from J, the junction contained 1 base not matched to a gene. The CDR3 DNA sequence: TGTGCCAGCAGTGGACTAGCGGGACCCTACGAGCAGTACTTC. This gives the protein CASSGLAGPYEQYF.

The chain links TRBV11-2 to TRBJ2-5; D is uncertain. Trimming cost V 5 bases and J 5 bases, with 9 bases left between them. The V gene's germline CDR1 is SGHAT and CDR2 FQNNGV. The CDR3 loop spans 12 amino acids. Here the CDR3 DNA reads TGTGCCAGCAGCCATCCAAGGGAGACCCAGTACTTC. It is translated as CASSHPRETQYF.

The rearrangement links TRBV6-6 to TRBJ1-3; a possible D gene is TRBD1 (6 bases). This CDR3 has 13 residues. Germline V gene sequence: CDR1 MNHNY, CDR2 SVGAGI (reference sequence). The V and J ends lost 7 bases and 2 bases respectively, with 9 bases between them. This CDR3 is CASNQGTGNTIYF. Written as DNA, the CDR3 is TGTGCCAGCAACCAGGGGACTGGAAACACCATATATTTT.

The V gene is TRBV2, the J gene TRBJ2-7, with D unresolved. The CDR3 length is 12 residues. Germline V gene lookup returns CDR1 SNHLY and CDR2 FYNNEI. V lost 4 bases, J lost 2 bases, and 6 bases lay in between. The CDR3 coding sequence is TGTGCCAGCAGTGTATCTACCTACGAGCAGTACTTC. Protein: CASSVSTYEQYF.

The rearrangement joins TRBV6-5 to TRBJ2-5; a weak D match, TRBD2 (5 bases). V was cut by 3 bases and J by 3 bases, with 14 bases left in between. This CDR3 comprises 15 residues. Germline loops: CDR1 MNHEY, CDR2 SVGAGI. CDR3 sequence: CASSYERAREETQYF. CDR3 nucleotides: TGTGCCAGCAGTTATGAGAGGGCGAGGGAAGAGACCCAGTACTTC.

The genes are TRBV6-5 and TRBJ2-7; tentatively, D is TRBD2 (6 bases). Germline V CDR1 and CDR2: MNHEY, SVGAGI. The CDR3 totals 15 residues. The V end was cut by 0 bases, the J end by 1 base, with 10 bases between. CDR3 DNA sequence: TGTGCCAGCAGTTACTCGATCAGCGGGTCCTACGAGCAGTACTTC. Protein sequence: CASSYSISGSYEQYF.

The V call is TRBV7-6, the J call TRBJ1-2, with D maybe TRBD1 (5 bases). CDR1 is SGHVS and CDR2 is FNYEAQ in the germline V gene. The V gene lost 5 bases and the J gene lost 4 bases, with 20 bases spanning the gap. The CDR3 runs to 16 residues. The DNA for the CDR3 is TGTGCCAGCAGCCCAAGCCCAGGGAGTGGGGCCTATGGCTACACCTTC. Protein sequence: CASSPSPGSGAYGYTF. Based on the CDR3 plus reference TRBV7-6 and TRBJ1-2, the full variable domain is GAGVSQSPRYKVTKRGQDVALRCDPISGHVSLYWYRQALGQGPEFLTYFNYEAQQDKSGLPNDRFSAERPEGSISTLTIQRTEQRDSAMYRCASSPSPGSGAYGYTFGSGTRLTVV.

This clonotype was found a few times. This sequence joins TRBV7-6 and TRBJ2-7; D gene unclear. The germline V gene has CDR1 SGHVS and CDR2 FNYEAQ. The V gene lost 1 base and the J gene lost 0 bases, with 7 bases spanning the gap. The CDR3 is 14 amino acids. Here the CDR3 DNA reads TGTGCCAGCAGCTTAGGCGCTAGCTCCTACGAGCAGTACTTC. It specifies CASSLGASSYEQYF. The full variable domain, completed using reference TRBV7-6 and TRBJ2-7, is GAGVSQSPRYKVTKRGQDVALRCDPISGHVSLYWYRQALGQGPEFLTYFNYEAQQDKSGLPNDRFSAERPEGSISTLTIQRTEQRDSAMYRCASSLGASSYEQYFGPGTRLTVT.